In its sample, the clone carrying this T cell receptor (beta chain) was seen a few times. These data are taken from a study of beta chain features in type 1 diabetes. Sequencing targeted expressed TCRB transcripts, as all isolated RNA had been reverse transcribed. Roughly 3.5 million reads per sample were averaged for naive, central memory and regulatory samples. TCRdb's copy holds only in-frame clones and misses some; the assay was immunoSEQ multiplex PCR. The data contain approximately 330,000 clones, about 10% of them seen just once; the ten biggest clones take up roughly 0.014%. This CDR3 has 14 residues. J was trimmed by 5 bases and V by 5 bases; bases with no gene match: 3. Germline V gives CDR1 SGHTA, CDR2 FQGNSA.

The source material was naive CD4+ T cells from blood. This TCR came from a woman in her twenties or thirties in good health. The J gene is TRBJ2-1, the V gene TRBV7-2, with 10 bases matching TRBD2. The CDR3: CASSISGRHNEQFF. CDR3 sequence (DNA): TGTGCCAGCAGCATTAGCGGGAGGCACAATGAGCAGTTCTTC.